A single sample is the source of the 24 T cell receptor beta chains below, sequenced in a study of cytomegalovirus exposure and HLA in healthy donors. PCR employed 60 Vbeta and 13 Jbeta primers. Method: immunoSEQ multiplex PCR; TCRdb's copy keeps in-frame clones and lacks some. Of about 130,000 clones in the sample, around three quarters were seen once. Sequencing used PBMCs. Every receptor here comes from a man aged 40-49 years in good health and CMV-seronegative.

CDR3 region: CASSVDERGLSYEQYF. CDR3 DNA: TGTGCCAGCAGCGTAGACGAGCGGGGGCTATCCTACGAGCAGTACTTC. This rearrangement joins TRBV9 to TRBJ2-7; 8 bases line up with TRBD2. Germline CDR1 reads SGDLS; CDR2 reads YYNGEE. The CDR3 extends over 16 amino acids. J gave up 1 base and V 0 bases, and 6 bases lay outside the gene matches. Supplemented by reference TRBV9 and TRBJ2-7, the full variable domain reads DSGVTQTPKHLITATGQRVTLRCSPRSGDLSVYWYQQSLDQGLQFLIQYYNGEERAKGNILERFSAQQFPDLHSELNLSSLELGDSALYFCASSVDERGLSYEQYFGPGTRLTVT.

V usage is TRBV30 and J usage is TRBJ2-1; D gene ambiguous. The length of the CDR3 is 14 residues. Looked up from germline, CDR1 is GTSNPN and CDR2 is SVGIG (reference sequence). V shed 2 bases and J shed 3 bases, with 11 bases lying between them. DNA for the CDR3: TGTGCCTGGAGTCCTGGAGTAGACTACAATGAGCAGTTCTTC. The encoded protein is CAWSPGVDYNEQFF.

This chain connects TRBV14 to TRBJ2-7; 7 bases are a match to TRBD1. The CDR3 runs to 19 residues. V shed 4 bases and J 1 base; nucleotides not matched to a gene: 19. The V gene's germline CDR1 is SGHDN and CDR2 FVKESK. The CDR3 DNA sequence: TGTGCCAGCAGCCTGAGAATCCGGGACAGCGTCTCTCCTTCCTACGAGCAGTACTTC. Translation gives CASSLRIRDSVSPSYEQYF.

Notes on this clone: Germline and junction disagree at one end, which may indicate a read error. The J gene is TRBJ1-5, the V gene TRBV7-9; D not certain. The CDR3 contains 12 residues. Per germline, CDR1 SEHNR and CDR2 FQNEAQ (reference sequence). The CDR3 reads CSSSLYDQPQHF. In DNA, the CDR3 is TGTTCCAGCAGCTTATATGATCAGCCCCAGCATTTT.

This chain links TRBV5-1 with TRBJ2-2, with 9 bases lining up with TRBD2. The germline gives CDR1 SGHRS, CDR2 YFSETQ. The CDR3 is 17 amino acids. The J segment lost 1 base and the V segment lost 4 bases, leaving 8 bases of the junction unmatched. CDR3 nucleotides: TGCGCCAGCAGCCCTTCCGTTAGCGGGGGGAACACCGGGGAGCTGTTTTTT. This codes for CASSPSVSGGNTGELFF.

The chain uses TRBV5-6 and TRBJ2-7; tentative D call: TRBD2 (7 bases). V lost 6 bases and J 3 bases, leaving 13 bases between the germline ends. The CDR3 extends over 13 amino acids. The V gene's germline CDR1 is SGHDT and CDR2 YYEEEE. The CDR3 DNA is TGTGCCAGCACCCGGGGGGCTAACTACGAGCAGTACTTC. Protein product: CASTRGANYEQYF.

The chain links TRBV7-2 to TRBJ1-2; D perhaps matches TRBD1 (6 bases). V lost 5 bases, J lost 4 bases, and 17 bases lay in between. From germline, CDR1 is SGHTA and CDR2 FQGNSA. The CDR3 is made up of 15 amino acids. CDR3 DNA: TGTGCCAGCAGCCCACGGTCGGGCAGGGGCTATGGCTACACCTTC. Translated, it gives CASSPRSGRGYGYTF.

J is TRBJ2-1 and V is TRBV7-2; 11 bases map to TRBD2. Germline V gives CDR1 SGHTA, CDR2 FQGNSA. The V and J ends lost 6 bases and 9 bases, in that order; junction bases with no gene match: 7. This CDR3 is built from 14 residues. The CDR3 here is CASRQRLAGFEQFF. DNA for the CDR3: TGTGCCAGCAGACAAAGACTAGCGGGGTTTGAGCAGTTCTTC.

This clone was seen a few times. The V gene is TRBV27, the J gene TRBJ1-5; 10 positions match TRBD1. CDR1 MNHEY and CDR2 SMNVEV come from the germline V gene (reference sequence). After removal of 6 bases from V and 6 bases from J, the junction contained 2 bases not matched to a gene. CDR3 length: 13 amino acids. The CDR3 spells CASRGQGPQPQHF. In nucleotides, the CDR3 is TGTGCCAGCAGGGGACAGGGGCCTCAGCCCCAGCATTTT.

This chain joins TRBV5-6 and TRBJ2-7; TRBD1 aligns across 8 bases. Germline V gene sequence: CDR1 SGHDT, CDR2 YYEEEE. The ends lost 3 bases at V and 5 bases at J; junction bases unmatched: 1. The CDR3 is 12 amino acids. CDR3 sequence (DNA): TGTGCCAGCAGCTGGACAGGGAACGAGCAGTACTTC. As protein: CASSWTGNEQYF.

This chain uses TRBV2 with TRBJ2-1; TRBD2 matches at 15 bases. V lost 0 bases to trimming and J lost 6 bases; unmatched junction nucleotides: 3. Per germline, CDR1 SNHLY and CDR2 FYNNEI. The CDR3 is 17 residues long. The CDR3 sequence is CASSEAWTSGRANEQFF. CDR3 bases: TGTGCCAGCAGTGAAGCCTGGACTAGCGGGAGGGCCAATGAGCAGTTCTTC.

V gene TRBV30 combines with J gene TRBJ2-3; 10 bases match TRBD2. Looked up from germline, CDR1 is GTSNPN and CDR2 is SVGIG (reference sequence). CDR3 length equals 15 residues. The CDR3 sequence: CAHSTGLAGTDTQYF. In DNA form, the CDR3 reads TGTGCTCACTCTACCGGACTAGCGGGCACAGATACGCAGTATTTT. The complete variable domain, with remaining parts taken from reference TRBV30 and TRBJ2-3, reads SQTIHQWPATLVQPVGSPLSLECTVEGTSNPNLYWYRQAAGRGLQLLFYSVGIGQISSEVPQNLSASRPQDRQFILSSKKLLLSDSGFYLCAHSTGLAGTDTQYFGPGTRLTVL.

The chain is built from TRBV29-1 and TRBJ2-1; D gene ambiguous. This CDR3 is 10 amino acids long. Trimming took off 6 bases at V and 8 bases at J, with 8 bases between the two ends. From germline, CDR1 is SQVTM and CDR2 ANQGSEA. CDR3 bases: TGCAGCGTCCCGGGTCATGAGCAGTTCTTC. Translated, it gives CSVPGHEQFF.

The chain is built from TRBV18 and TRBJ1-1; 8 bases match TRBD1. J lost 11 bases, V lost 3 bases, and 8 bases had no gene match. The CDR3 length is 13 residues. CDR1 and CDR2 (germline): KGHSH, LQKENI. The CDR3 is CASSPGTGERAFF. The CDR3 DNA reads TGTGCCAGCTCACCCGGGACAGGTGAGAGGGCTTTCTTT.

The chain combines TRBV7-9 with TRBJ1-1; D unclear. Germline-derived CDR1 and CDR2 are SEHNR and FQNEAQ (reference sequence). The CDR3 is 13 residues long. V was clipped by 4 bases and J by 3 bases, with 9 bases between them. The DNA of the CDR3 is TGTGCCAGCAGCTCCGGGGTGGACACTGAAGCTTTCTTT. Its protein product is CASSSGVDTEAFF.

The V call is TRBV4-3, the J call TRBJ2-1; 7 positions match TRBD1. The germline CDR1 and CDR2 sequences are LGHNA and YSLEER. The CDR3 runs to 14 residues. The V segment lost 5 bases and the J segment 3 bases; nucleotides outside the gene matches: 4. In DNA, the CDR3 is TGCGCCAGCAGCTCCGCAGGGGGCTACAATGAGCAGTTCTTC. This encodes CASSSAGGYNEQFF.

This chain connects TRBV7-9 to TRBJ1-4; D is possibly TRBD1 (5 bases). This CDR3 contains 14 residues. V was cut by 3 bases and J by 7 bases, with 12 bases left in between. Germline V gene lookup returns CDR1 SEHNR and CDR2 FQNEAQ (reference sequence). The CDR3 spells CASSFRQGFEKLFF. The CDR3 DNA reads as TGTGCCAGCAGCTTTAGGCAGGGTTTTGAAAAACTGTTTTTT.

The chain couples TRBV30 to TRBJ2-7, with a tentative D call TRBD2 (7 bases). Germline V gives CDR1 GTSNPN, CDR2 SVGIG (reference sequence). The CDR3 is 15 residues long. V was shortened by 0 bases and J by 6 bases, with 18 bases between the two germline ends. The DNA of the CDR3 is TGTGCCTGGAGTGTACAGGGCGGGGGTTCGGTCGAGCAGTACTTC. Translating gives CAWSVQGGGSVEQYF.

This chain uses TRBV28 with TRBJ1-5, with D possibly being TRBD1 (6 bases). The CDR3 is 14 residues long. V was shortened by 6 bases and J by 6 bases, with 15 bases between the two germline ends. Germline values: CDR1 MDHEN, CDR2 SYDVKM. The CDR3 coding sequence is TGTGCCAGCAGACAATCAGGGGCCGCTCAGCCCCAGCATTTT. Its translation: CASRQSGAAQPQHF.

CDR3 sequence: CASSPAGVNTEAFF. CDR3 in DNA: TGTGCCAGCAGCCCTGCGGGAGTGAACACTGAAGCTTTCTTT. The chain joins TRBV7-3 to TRBJ1-1; D ambiguous. Looked up from germline, CDR1 is SGHTA and CDR2 is FQGTGA. The CDR3 contains 14 residues. Trimming took off 5 bases at V and 0 bases at J, with 10 bases between the two ends.

The V call is TRBV2, the J call TRBJ1-5; 7 bases are a match to TRBD1. In germline, CDR1 is SNHLY, CDR2 FYNNEI. V dropped 4 bases and J dropped 2; count of bases not matched to a gene: 2. The CDR3 length is 14 residues. Here the CDR3 DNA reads TGTGCCAGCAGTGTCGGACAGGGCAATCAGCCCCAGCATTTT. It translates to CASSVGQGNQPQHF.

Only one count was recorded for this clone. The V gene is TRBV2, the J gene TRBJ1-4, with 9 bases matching TRBD1. V was clipped by 5 bases and J by 1 base; unmatched bases: 2. This CDR3 has 15 amino acids. In germline, CDR1 is SNHLY, CDR2 FYNNEI. Written as DNA, the CDR3 is TGTGCCAGCAGTACGGACAGGGGAACTAATGAAAAACTGTTTTTT. This gives the protein CASSTDRGTNEKLFF.

The genes are TRBV30 and TRBJ1-2; D is possibly TRBD1 (5 bases). V shed 5 bases and J shed 1 base, with 17 bases lying between them. The CDR3 contains 15 residues. Germline assignment: CDR1 GTSNPN and CDR2 SVGIG (reference sequence). CDR3 loop: CAWGGSGRHNYGYTF. The DNA of the CDR3 is TGTGCCTGGGGGGGGTCGGGGAGGCATAACTATGGCTACACCTTC.

V is TRBV28 and J is TRBJ2-5; D might be TRBD1 (5 bases). The ends were cut back, 5 bases at V and 1 base at J, with 14 bases in the middle. CDR1 MDHEN and CDR2 SYDVKM come from the germline V gene. The CDR3 consists of 15 residues. CDR3 in DNA: TGTGCCAGCAGTCCAACCCACAGGTCCCAAGAGACCCAGTACTTC. It codes for CASSPTHRSQETQYF.